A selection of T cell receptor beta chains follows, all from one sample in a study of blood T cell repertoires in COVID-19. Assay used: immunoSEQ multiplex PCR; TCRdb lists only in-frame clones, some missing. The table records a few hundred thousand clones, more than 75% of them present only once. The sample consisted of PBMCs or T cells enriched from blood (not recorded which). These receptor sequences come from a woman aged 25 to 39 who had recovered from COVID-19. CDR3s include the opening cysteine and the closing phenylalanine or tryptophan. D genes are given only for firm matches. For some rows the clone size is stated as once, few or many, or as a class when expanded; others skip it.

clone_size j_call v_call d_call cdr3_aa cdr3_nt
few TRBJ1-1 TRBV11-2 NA CASSPFRDWVNTEAFF TGTGCCAGCAGCCCTTTCAGGGATTGGGTGAACACTGAAGCTTTCTTT
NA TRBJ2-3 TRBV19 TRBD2 CASRGTSADTQYF TGTGCCAGTAGAGGGACTAGCGCAGATACGCAGTATTTT
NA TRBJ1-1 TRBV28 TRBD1 CASVLGQGYTEAFF TGTGCCAGCGTCCTAGGACAGGGGTACACTGAAGCTTTCTTT
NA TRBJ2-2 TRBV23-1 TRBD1 CASSQNRDRGPPGELFF TGCGCCAGCAGTCAAAACCGGGACAGGGGGCCCCCCGGGGAGCTGTTTTTT
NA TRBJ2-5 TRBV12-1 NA CASSGGLAGGVRQETQYF TGTGCCAGCAGCGGTGGACTAGCGGGGGGTGTTAGACAAGAGACCCAGTACTTC
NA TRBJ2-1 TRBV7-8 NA CASTMDRGNEQFF TGTGCCAGCACTATGGACCGAGGGAATGAGCAGTTCTTC
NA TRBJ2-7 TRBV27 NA CASSSAGYEQYF TGTGCCAGCAGTTCTGCAGGTTACGAGCAGTACTTC
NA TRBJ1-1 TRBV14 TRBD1 CASSPIMGQGTNTEAFF TGTGCCAGCAGCCCTATTATGGGACAGGGTACGAACACTGAAGCTTTCTTT
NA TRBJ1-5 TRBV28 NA CASSLTGYSNQPQHF TGTGCCAGCAGTTTAACGGGGTATAGCAATCAGCCCCAGCATTTT
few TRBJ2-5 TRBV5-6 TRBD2 CASSPGLADNQETQYF TGTGCCAGCAGCCCGGGACTAGCGGACAACCAAGAGACCCAGTACTTC
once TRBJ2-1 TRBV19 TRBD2 CASSPGLAGGPWEQFF TGTGCCAGTAGTCCCGGACTAGCGGGAGGGCCCTGGGAGCAGTTCTTC
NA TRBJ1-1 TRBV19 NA CASRTRGGMNTEAFF TGTGCCAGTAGGACCCGGGGGGGCATGAACACTGAAGCTTTCTTT
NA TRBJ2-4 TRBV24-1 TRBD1 CATSESGTGSNIQYF TGTGCCACCAGTGAATCCGGGACAGGGTCAAACATTCAGTACTTC
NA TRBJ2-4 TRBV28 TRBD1 CASTGTAKNIQYF TGTGCCAGCACCGGGACAGCGAAAAACATTCAGTACTTC
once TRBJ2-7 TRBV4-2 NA CASSPRGAGVKYEQYF TGTGCCAGCAGCCCCCGGGGGGCGGGAGTAAAGTACGAGCAGTACTTC
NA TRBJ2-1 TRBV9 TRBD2 CASTARGLGRAGYNEQFF TGTGCCAGCACCGCGAGGGGCCTAGGGAGGGCCGGGTACAATGAGCAGTTCTTC
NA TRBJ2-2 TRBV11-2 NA CASSATLGTGELFF TGTGCCAGCAGCGCGACATTGGGCACCGGGGAGCTGTTTTTT
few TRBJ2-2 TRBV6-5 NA CASSLGRTSSGELFF TGTGCCAGCAGCCTGGGCCGAACTAGTTCGGGGGAGCTGTTTTTT
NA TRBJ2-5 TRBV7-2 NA CASSPQIAAQETQYF TGTGCCAGCAGCCCCCAGATAGCCGCCCAAGAGACCCAGTACTTC
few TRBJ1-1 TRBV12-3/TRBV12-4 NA CASSLAAQSEAFF TGTGCCAGCAGTTTAGCGGCCCAATCTGAAGCTTTCTTT
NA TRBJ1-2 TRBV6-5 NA CASSSGYGYTF TGTGCCAGCAGTTCAGGCTATGGCTACACCTTC
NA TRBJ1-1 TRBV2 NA CASKRDLNTEAFF TGTGCCAGCAAGCGGGATTTGAACACTGAAGCTTTCTTT
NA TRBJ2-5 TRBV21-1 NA CASSARQGSGETQYF TGTGCCAGCAGCGCTCGACAGGGGAGCGGGGAGACCCAGTACTTC
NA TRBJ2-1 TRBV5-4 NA CASSLTTRVVGNEQFF TGTGCCAGCAGCCTTACTACTAGGGTAGTGGGGAATGAGCAGTTCTTC
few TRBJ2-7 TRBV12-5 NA CASGSRHTHEQYF TGTGCTAGTGGTTCACGACATACCCACGAGCAGTACTTC
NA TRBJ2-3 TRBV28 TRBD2 CASGTSGRPTDTQYF TGTGCCAGCGGAACTAGCGGGAGGCCCACAGATACGCAGTATTTT
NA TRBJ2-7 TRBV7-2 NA CASSPFGGTPSYEQYF TGTGCCAGCAGCCCTTTCGGGGGAACCCCCTCCTACGAGCAGTACTTC
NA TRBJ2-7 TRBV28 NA CASSFSYYEQYF TGTGCCAGCAGTTTCTCTTACTACGAGCAGTACTTC
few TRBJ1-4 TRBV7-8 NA CASSPRTGANEKLFF TGTGCCAGCAGCCCCAGGACTGGAGCTAATGAAAAACTGTTTTTT
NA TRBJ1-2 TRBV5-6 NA CASSPYARTNYGYTF TGTGCCAGCAGCCCCTACGCGAGAACTAACTATGGCTACACCTTC
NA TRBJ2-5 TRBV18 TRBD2 CASSPPGGNQETQYF TGTGCCAGCTCGCCACCGGGGGGTAACCAAGAGACCCAGTACTTC
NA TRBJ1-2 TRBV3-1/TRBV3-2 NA CASSQGVRQIVYGYTF TGTGCCAGCAGCCAAGGGGTCCGACAGATAGTCTATGGCTACACCTTC
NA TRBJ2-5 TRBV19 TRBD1 CASSTDWGQVETQYF TGTGCCAGTAGTACCGATTGGGGACAGGTGGAGACCCAGTACTTC
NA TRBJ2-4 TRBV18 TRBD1 CASSSNAGQGAGGIQYF TGTGCCAGCTCATCCAACGCGGGACAGGGGGCCGGCGGCATTCAGTACTTC
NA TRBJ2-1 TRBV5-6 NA CASSSQGPYNEQFF TGTGCCAGCAGCTCCCAGGGCCCCTACAATGAGCAGTTCTTC
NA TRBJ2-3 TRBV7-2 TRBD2 CASSLETSGGNTQYF TGTGCCAGCAGCTTAGAGACTAGCGGGGGGAATACGCAGTATTTT
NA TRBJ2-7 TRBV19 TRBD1 CASSTQYSGQVGWEQYF TGTGCCAGTAGTACTCAATACTCGGGACAGGTTGGTTGGGAGCAGTACTTC
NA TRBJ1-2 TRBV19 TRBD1 CASTSTGYDGYTF TGTGCCAGTACCTCGACAGGGTACGATGGCTACACCTTC
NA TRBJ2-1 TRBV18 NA CASSPGLPSGEQFF TGTGCCAGCTCACCAGGACTGCCCTCGGGTGAGCAGTTCTTC
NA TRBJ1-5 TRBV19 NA CASSFTGLGNQPQHF TGTGCCAGTAGTTTTACAGGGCTAGGCAATCAGCCCCAGCATTTT
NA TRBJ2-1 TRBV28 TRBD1 CASSPSGTRQGVGQFF TGTGCCAGCAGTCCCTCAGGGACTCGACAGGGGGTTGGGCAGTTCTTC
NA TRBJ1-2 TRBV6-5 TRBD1 CASSKGQGLGYTF TGTGCCAGCAGCAAGGGACAGGGACTAGGGTACACCTTC
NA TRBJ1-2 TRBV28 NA CASSLPNSNYGYTF TGTGCCAGCAGTCTACCCAACTCAAACTATGGCTACACCTTC
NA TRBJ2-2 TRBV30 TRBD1 CAWIRQGANTGELFF TGTGCCTGGATCAGGCAGGGGGCTAACACCGGGGAGCTGTTTTTT
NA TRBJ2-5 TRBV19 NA CASSIAAGIQETQYF TGTGCCAGTAGTATAGCGGCGGGGATCCAAGAGACCCAGTACTTC
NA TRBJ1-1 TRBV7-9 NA CASSSPSNTEAFF TGTGCCAGCAGCTCCCCCAGTAACACTGAAGCTTTCTTT
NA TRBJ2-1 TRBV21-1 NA CASSKIGDFGPDEQFF NA